Listed here are 28 T cell receptor beta chains from one sample, sequenced in a study of Ad26.COV2.S vaccination and SARS-CoV-2 variants. Clones were read by immunoSEQ multiplex PCR, and TCRdb kept only the in-frame ones, dropping some. The sample yields 300,000 to 400,000 clones, around nine tenths seen once. Treatment: 15 to 20 received Ad26.COV2.S at low or high dose, single or two shots; several received placebo; per-sample allocation not given. Repertoires come from day 63 after the first vaccine or placebo injection. This sample comprised peripheral blood, obtained in a trial of Ad26.COV2.S vaccine versus placebo. These receptor sequences come from a person between 18 and 65 years old who received the Ad26.COV2.S COVID-19 vaccine or a placebo.

V usage is TRBV6-5 and J usage is TRBJ2-5; 9 positions match TRBD2. Germline-derived CDR1 and CDR2 are MNHEY and SVGAGI. The ends lost 7 bases at V and 4 bases at J; junction bases unmatched: 10. The CDR3 totals 15 residues. The CDR3 DNA is TGTGCCAGCACCCAGGAGGGGACTAGCCTAGAGACCCAGTACTTC. It codes for CASTQEGTSLETQYF.

This chain joins TRBV7-2 and TRBJ2-7, with D uncertain. CDR1 is SGHTA, CDR2 FQGNSA, per germline. This CDR3 has 15 amino acids. Trimming removed 5 bases at V and 0 bases at J, with 14 bases between. The CDR3 sequence is CASSPLSESSYEQYF. DNA of the CDR3: TGTGCCAGCAGCCCCCTGTCCGAAAGCTCCTACGAGCAGTACTTC.

The V call is TRBV4-2, the J call TRBJ1-2; 9 bases are a match to TRBD1. The V gene's germline CDR1 is LGHNA and CDR2 YNFKEQ. This CDR3 is 16 amino acids long. V lost 4 bases and J lost 0; bases outside the gene matches: 6. The CDR3 coding sequence is TGTGCCAGCAGCCGCGGCGGGACAGGGACTAACTATGGCTACACCTTC. Translation: CASSRGGTGTNYGYTF.

The chain recombines TRBV28 with TRBJ1-1, with D perhaps TRBD1 (5 bases). Per the germline V gene, CDR1 is MDHEN and CDR2 is SYDVKM. This CDR3 has 13 residues. The V end lost 6 bases, the J end lost 7 bases, and 15 bases lay between the germline ends. DNA of the CDR3: TGTGCCAGCAGACACCCTTTGGGGCATGAAGCTTTCTTT. Protein product: CASRHPLGHEAFF.

The chain links TRBV6-2 or TRBV6-3 to TRBJ2-3, with D perhaps TRBD1 (6 bases). This CDR3 contains 13 residues. Germline V gene sequence: CDR1 MNHEY, CDR2 SVGEGT. With 5 bases removed from V and 5 bases from J, the gap between germline ends came to 11 bases. CDR3 nucleotides: TGTGCCAGCAGTGTGGGGGCGGAAGATACGCAGTATTTT. This codes for CASSVGAEDTQYF.

The rearrangement uses TRBV28 and TRBJ2-7; 9 positions agree with TRBD1. The CDR3 totals 15 residues. The ends lost 5 bases at V and 0 bases at J; junction bases unmatched: 5. Germline V gene lookup returns CDR1 MDHEN and CDR2 SYDVKM. CDR3 region: CASSPGQGLSYEQYF. The CDR3 nucleotides are TGTGCCAGCAGTCCAGGACAGGGGCTCTCCTACGAGCAGTACTTC.

V is TRBV10-3 and J is TRBJ2-1; maybe TRBD1 (6 bases). CDR3 length: 14 residues. Trimming took 6 bases from V and 7 from J, leaving 16 bases between them. The germline CDR1 and CDR2 sequences are ENHRY and SYGVKD. This chain's CDR3 is CAIRNTDSNNEQFF. The CDR3 nucleotides read TGTGCCATCAGAAATACGGACAGTAATAATGAGCAGTTCTTC.

The table lists this clone with a few counts. The chain employs TRBV9 and TRBJ2-5, with 8 positions matching TRBD1. In germline, CDR1 is SGDLS, CDR2 YYNGEE. The CDR3 spans 14 residues. V lost 2 bases, J lost 1 base, and 1 base stayed unmatched. CDR3 loop: CASSVGQAQETQYF. The CDR3 nucleotides are TGTGCCAGCAGCGTGGGACAGGCCCAAGAGACCCAGTACTTC.

The count of this clone is one. The chain couples TRBV7-3 to TRBJ2-7; maybe TRBD1 (6 bases). Looked up from germline, CDR1 is SGHTA and CDR2 is FQGTGA. The CDR3 extends over 15 amino acids. V was trimmed by 5 bases and J by 7 bases, leaving 21 bases between them. CDR3: CASSRSAWGQGEQYF. The CDR3 bases are TGTGCCAGCAGCCGATCGGCCTGGGGGCAGGGGGAGCAGTACTTC.

Turning to this clone: Additional DNA sequences in this sample encode the identical CDR3. The chain links TRBV7-9 to TRBJ2-7; D not certain. Trimming took 0 bases from V and 2 from J, leaving 5 bases between them. The CDR3 has 13 residues. Germline V gene lookup returns CDR1 SEHNR and CDR2 FQNEAQ (reference sequence). Here the CDR3 reads CASSLAAAYEQYF. The DNA for the CDR3 is TGTGCCAGCAGCTTAGCGGCTGCCTACGAGCAGTACTTC.

This clone appeared a single time. The chain links TRBV7-9 to TRBJ2-3; 11 bases agree with TRBD2. In germline, CDR1 is SEHNR, CDR2 FQNEAQ (reference sequence). The J segment lost 3 bases and the V segment lost 5 bases, leaving 4 bases of the junction unmatched. The CDR3 totals 15 residues. The CDR3 nucleotides read TGTGCCAGCAGCCCATTAGCGGGGGGGACAGATACGCAGTATTTT. Its protein is CASSPLAGGTDTQYF.

This clone occurred a few times. The rearrangement links TRBV28 to TRBJ2-3, with a possible D match to TRBD2 (5 bases). With 6 bases removed from V and 9 bases from J, the gap between germline ends came to 13 bases. There are 12 residues in the CDR3. The V gene's germline CDR1 is MDHEN and CDR2 SYDVKM. The CDR3 sequence: CASRAPGETQYF. The CDR3, as DNA: TGTGCCAGCAGGGCCCCCGGGGAGACGCAGTATTTT.

Here the CDR3 reads CASSQETGGMETQYF. CDR3 sequence (DNA): TGCGCCAGCAGCCAAGAAACAGGGGGCATGGAGACCCAGTACTTC. The chain links TRBV4-1 to TRBJ2-5; TRBD1 matches at 9 bases. Germline CDR1 reads MGHRA; CDR2 reads YSYEKL. V lost 0 bases to trimming and J lost 5 bases; unmatched junction nucleotides: 4. The CDR3 is 15 residues long.

The chain joins TRBV5-1 to TRBJ2-5, with D tentatively TRBD1 or TRBD2 (5 bases each). CDR1 and CDR2 from the germline V gene are SGHRS and YFSETQ. The V gene lost 4 bases and the J gene lost 5 bases, with 18 bases spanning the gap. The CDR3 sequence is 15 residues long. CDR3 in amino acids: CASSPDGGVLETQYF. The CDR3 region has the DNA TGCGCCAGCAGCCCGGATGGGGGAGTGCTTGAGACCCAGTACTTC.

This rearrangement joins TRBV10-3 to TRBJ2-7; D is undetermined. This CDR3 comprises 15 residues. Germline CDR1 ENHRY, CDR2 SYGVKD. V shed 6 bases and J shed 0 bases, with 15 bases lying between them. The CDR3 DNA sequence: TGTGCCATCAGCACTGGGTCCCAAAGCTCCTACGAGCAGTACTTC. Encoded protein: CAISTGSQSSYEQYF.

The sample holds one count of this clone. The CDR3 nucleotides read TGTGCCAGCAGCCCCCCGGTAGCGGGAGAAAATGAGCAGTTCTTC. Encoded protein: CASSPPVAGENEQFF. The chain links TRBV28 to TRBJ2-1; 9 bases match TRBD2. The V gene's germline CDR1 is MDHEN and CDR2 SYDVKM. The CDR3 consists of 15 residues. Germline trimming cut 6 bases from V and 7 bases from J; bases unmatched to any gene: 10.

This chain joins TRBV7-2 and TRBJ1-1, with 8 bases fitting TRBD1. The germline gives CDR1 SGHTA, CDR2 FQGNSA. The CDR3 extends over 13 amino acids. The V segment lost 3 bases and the J segment 6 bases; nucleotides outside the gene matches: 3. The CDR3 DNA sequence: TGTGCCAGCAGCTTCGTCAGGGGGCCTGAAGCTTTCTTT. Amino acids: CASSFVRGPEAFF. Combining the CDR3 with reference TRBV7-2 and TRBJ1-1 gives the whole variable domain GAGVSQSPSNKVTEKGKDVELRCDPISGHTALYWYRQSLGQGLEFLIYFQGNSAPDKSGLPSDRFSAERTGGSVSTLTIQRTQQEDSAVYLCASSFVRGPEAFFGQGTRLTVV.

This chain connects TRBV19 to TRBJ2-1; the match to TRBD1 covers 9 bases. Losses at the gene ends were 2 bases for V and 4 bases for J; bases not matched to a gene: 12. CDR1 and CDR2 (germline): LNHDA, SQIVND (reference sequence). This CDR3 region has 18 residues. The CDR3 region has the DNA TGTGCCAGTAGTATAAAGATTCACACCGGGACAGGGTACAATGAGCAGTTCTTC. It is translated as CASSIKIHTGTGYNEQFF.

The rearrangement joins TRBV6-2 or TRBV6-3 to TRBJ2-1; no clear D gene. Germline CDR1 and CDR2: MNHEY and SVGEGT. The length of the CDR3 is 11 residues. Trimming pared 6 bases from V and 8 bases from J, leaving 8 bases between. This CDR3 reads CASSDWDEQFF. CDR3 bases: TGTGCCAGCAGCGATTGGGATGAGCAGTTCTTC.

The chain is built from TRBV7-9 and TRBJ2-3, with TRBD1 as a possible D gene (6 bases). CDR3 size: 15 residues. V lost 5 bases, J lost 1 base, and 13 bases lay in between. Per germline, CDR1 SEHNR and CDR2 FQNEAQ (reference sequence). Here the CDR3 DNA reads TGTGCCAGCAGCCATACAGGGTTTGGCACAGATACGCAGTATTTT. It yields the protein CASSHTGFGTDTQYF.

The J gene is TRBJ1-4, the V gene TRBV4-1, with a tentative D call TRBD1 (5 bases). The germline V and J ends were trimmed by 0 bases and 6 bases, with 8 bases remaining between them. Germline lookup yields CDR1 MGHRA and CDR2 YSYEKL. The CDR3 is made up of 14 amino acids. The CDR3 DNA reads as TGCGCCAGCAGCCAAGACAGGGAGGATGAAAAACTGTTTTTT. Translating gives CASSQDREDEKLFF.

V is TRBV10-3 and J is TRBJ2-1; D is unclear. CDR3 length: 13 residues. CDR1 ENHRY and CDR2 SYGVKD come from the germline V gene. Trimming stripped 6 bases from V and 6 bases from J, with 12 bases between. The CDR3 protein is CAISGPGLNEQFF. CDR3 nucleotide sequence: TGTGCCATCAGCGGACCGGGCCTCAATGAGCAGTTCTTC.

V is TRBV20-1 and J is TRBJ2-7; 7 positions match TRBD1. In germline, CDR1 is DFQATT, CDR2 SNEGSKA (reference sequence). The CDR3 is 13 residues long. Losses at the gene ends were 4 bases for V and 5 bases for J; bases not matched to a gene: 8. The CDR3 here is CSATDRDQDEQYF. Written as DNA, the CDR3 is TGCAGTGCTACTGACAGGGATCAGGACGAGCAGTACTTC.

The genes are TRBV7-9 and TRBJ2-7; 9 positions agree with TRBD2. This CDR3 comprises 16 residues. Looked up from germline, CDR1 is SEHNR and CDR2 is FQNEAQ (reference sequence). Germline trimming cut 5 bases from V and 0 bases from J; bases unmatched to any gene: 8. The chain's CDR3 is CASSIPSGGLSYEQYF. CDR3 DNA sequence: TGTGCCAGCAGCATACCGAGCGGGGGGCTCTCCTACGAGCAGTACTTC.

The V gene is TRBV7-2, the J gene TRBJ1-1; D is ambiguous. CDR3 length: 13 residues. Per the germline V gene, CDR1 is SGHTA and CDR2 is FQGNSA. V lost 3 bases and J 7 bases, leaving 12 bases between the germline ends. CDR3 amino acids: CASSLRVDIEAFF. CDR3 bases: TGTGCCAGCAGCTTGCGGGTTGACATTGAAGCTTTCTTT.

The V call is TRBV5-1, the J call TRBJ1-3; TRBD1 matches at 9 bases. The CDR3 has 15 amino acids. V was clipped by 3 bases and J by 4 bases; unmatched bases: 5. Germline V gene data show CDR1 as SGHRS and CDR2 as YFSETQ. The CDR3 loop is CASSSQGARGNTIYF. The CDR3 coding sequence is TGCGCCAGCAGCTCACAGGGGGCTAGGGGAAACACCATATATTTT.

This CDR3 is CASSQVPFSGNTIYF. In DNA form, the CDR3 reads TGCGCCAGCAGCCAAGTCCCCTTCTCTGGAAACACCATATATTTT. The chain joins TRBV4-1 to TRBJ1-3, with no clear D. The CDR3 runs to 15 residues. V was trimmed by 1 base and J by 0 bases, leaving 7 bases between them. Germline V gene data show CDR1 as MGHRA and CDR2 as YSYEKL.

The rearrangement uses TRBV27 and TRBJ2-7, with D perhaps TRBD2 (6 bases). From germline, CDR1 is MNHEY and CDR2 SMNVEV (reference sequence). The CDR3 is made up of 15 amino acids. The V end lost 6 bases, the J end lost 2 bases, and 17 bases lay between the germline ends. The CDR3 bases are TGTGCCAGCAGCCCAAATATTGGGGGGACCTACGAGCAGTACTTC. Protein sequence: CASSPNIGGTYEQYF.